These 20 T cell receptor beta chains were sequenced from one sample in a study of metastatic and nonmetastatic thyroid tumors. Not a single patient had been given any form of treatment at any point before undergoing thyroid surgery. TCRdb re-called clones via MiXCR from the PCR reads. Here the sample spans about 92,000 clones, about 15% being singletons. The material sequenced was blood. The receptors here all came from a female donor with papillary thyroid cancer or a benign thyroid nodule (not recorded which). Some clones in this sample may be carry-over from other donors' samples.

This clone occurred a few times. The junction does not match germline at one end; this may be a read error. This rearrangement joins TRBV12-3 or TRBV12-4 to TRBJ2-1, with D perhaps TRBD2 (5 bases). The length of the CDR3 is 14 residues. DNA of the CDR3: TGTGCCAGCAGTTTGGACGGATCGGGGAATGAGCATTTCTTC. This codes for CASSLDGSGNEHFF.

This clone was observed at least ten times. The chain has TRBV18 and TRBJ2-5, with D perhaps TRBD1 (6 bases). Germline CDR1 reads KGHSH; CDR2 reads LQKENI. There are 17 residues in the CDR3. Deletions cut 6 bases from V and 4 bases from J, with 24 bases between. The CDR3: CASSSTARGKSGETQYF. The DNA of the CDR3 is TGTGCCAGCTCTTCCACAGCCAGGGGCAAAAGCGGAGAGACCCAGTACTTC.

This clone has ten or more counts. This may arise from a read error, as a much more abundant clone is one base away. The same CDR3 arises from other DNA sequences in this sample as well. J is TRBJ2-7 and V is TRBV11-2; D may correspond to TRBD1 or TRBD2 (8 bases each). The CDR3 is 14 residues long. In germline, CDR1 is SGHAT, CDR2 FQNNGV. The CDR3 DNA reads TGTGCCAGCAGCTCACTCAGGGGGCGGGGGGAGCGGTACTTC. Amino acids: CASSSLRGRGERYF. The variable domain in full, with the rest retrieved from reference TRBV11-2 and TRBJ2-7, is EAGVAQSPRYKIIEKRQSVAFWCNPISGHATLYWYQQILGQGPKLLIQFQNNGVVDDSQLPKDRFSAERLKGVDSTLKIQPAKLEDSAVYLCASSSLRGRGERYFGPGTRLTVT.

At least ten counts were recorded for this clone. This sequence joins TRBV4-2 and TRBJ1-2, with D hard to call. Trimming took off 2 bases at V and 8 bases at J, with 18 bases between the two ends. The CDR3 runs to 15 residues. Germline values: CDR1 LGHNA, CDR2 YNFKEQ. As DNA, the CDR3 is TGTGCCAGCAGCCAAAACGAAGGGCTCGGATACGGCTACACCTTC. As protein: CASSQNEGLGYGYTF.

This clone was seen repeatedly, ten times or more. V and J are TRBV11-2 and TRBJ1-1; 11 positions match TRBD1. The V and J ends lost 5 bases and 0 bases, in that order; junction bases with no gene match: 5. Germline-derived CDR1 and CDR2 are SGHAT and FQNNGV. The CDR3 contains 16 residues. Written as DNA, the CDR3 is TGTGCCAGCAGCCTCGGACAGGGGGCCCTGAACACTGAAGCTTTCTTT. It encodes CASSLGQGALNTEAFF.

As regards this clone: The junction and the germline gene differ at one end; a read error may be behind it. CDR3 nucleotides: TGTGCCAGCTCACCAAGTAGTTTCTCGAGAGGGAGACATCATCCCCAGCATTTT. Its translation is CASSPSSFSRGRHHPQHF. J is TRBJ1-5 and V is TRBV18; unclear D gene. The CDR3 is made up of 18 amino acids. Germline-derived CDR1 and CDR2 are KGHSH and LQKENI.

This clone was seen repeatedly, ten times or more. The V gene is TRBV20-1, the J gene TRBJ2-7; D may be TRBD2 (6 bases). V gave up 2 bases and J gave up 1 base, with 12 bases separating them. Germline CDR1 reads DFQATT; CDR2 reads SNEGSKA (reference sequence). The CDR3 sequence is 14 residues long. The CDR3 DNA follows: TGCAGTGCTAGAAATCCGGGACTTTCCTACGAGCAGTACTTC. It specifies CSARNPGLSYEQYF.

CDR3 residues: CASKVGVSTDTQYF. The CDR3 DNA is TGTGCCAGCAAAGTGGGGGTCTCCACAGATACGCAGTATTTT. The genes are TRBV2 and TRBJ2-3; D is perhaps TRBD1 or TRBD2 (5 bases each). V was pared by 7 bases and J by 2 bases, with 13 bases between. From germline, CDR1 is SNHLY and CDR2 FYNNEI. This CDR3 is built from 14 residues.

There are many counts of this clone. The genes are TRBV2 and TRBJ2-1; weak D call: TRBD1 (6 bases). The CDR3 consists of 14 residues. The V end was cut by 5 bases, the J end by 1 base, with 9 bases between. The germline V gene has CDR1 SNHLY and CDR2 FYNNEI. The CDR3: CASSQRGSYNEQFF. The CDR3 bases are TGTGCCAGCAGTCAGAGGGGGTCCTACAATGAGCAGTTCTTC.

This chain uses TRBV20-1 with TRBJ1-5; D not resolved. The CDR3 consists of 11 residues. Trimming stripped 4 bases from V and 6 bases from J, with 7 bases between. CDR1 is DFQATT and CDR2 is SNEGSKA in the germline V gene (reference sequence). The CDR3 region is CSAIWGQPQHF. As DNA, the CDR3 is TGCAGTGCTATATGGGGTCAGCCCCAGCATTTT.

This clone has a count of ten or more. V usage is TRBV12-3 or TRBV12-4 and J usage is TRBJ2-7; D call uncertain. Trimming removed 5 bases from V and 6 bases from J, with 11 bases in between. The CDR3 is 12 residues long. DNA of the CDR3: TGTGCCAGCAGTGAGAAAGGCAGCGAGCAGTACTTC. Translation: CASSEKGSEQYF.

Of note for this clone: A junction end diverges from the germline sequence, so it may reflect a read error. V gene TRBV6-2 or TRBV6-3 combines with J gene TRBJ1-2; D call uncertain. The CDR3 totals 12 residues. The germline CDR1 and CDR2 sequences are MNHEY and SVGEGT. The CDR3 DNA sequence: TGTGCCAGCAGTAATACGGCCTATGGCTACACTTTC. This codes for CASSNTAYGYTF.

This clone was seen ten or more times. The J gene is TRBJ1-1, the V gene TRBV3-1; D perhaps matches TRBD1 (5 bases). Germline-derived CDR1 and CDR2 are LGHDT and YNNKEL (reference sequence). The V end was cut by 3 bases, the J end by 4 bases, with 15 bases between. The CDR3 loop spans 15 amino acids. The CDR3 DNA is TGTGCCAGCAGCCAGAAATCTGGGGGTGGCACTGAAGCTTTCTTT. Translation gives CASSQKSGGGTEAFF.

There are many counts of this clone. The CDR3 here is CSARKPAGSYEQYF. The CDR3 nucleotides read TGCAGTGCTAGAAAACCGGCAGGGTCCTACGAGCAGTACTTC. V is TRBV20-1 and J is TRBJ2-7; D is possibly TRBD1 (5 bases). Germline V CDR1 and CDR2: DFQATT, SNEGSKA (reference sequence). This CDR3 contains 14 residues. V lost 2 bases and J lost 1, with 12 bases in between.

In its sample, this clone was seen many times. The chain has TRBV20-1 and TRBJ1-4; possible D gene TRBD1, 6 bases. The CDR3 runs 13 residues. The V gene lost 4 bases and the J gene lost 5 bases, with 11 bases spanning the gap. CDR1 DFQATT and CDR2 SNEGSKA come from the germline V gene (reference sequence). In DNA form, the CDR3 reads TGCAGTGCTATCTACAGGGCCAATGAAAAACTGTTTTTT. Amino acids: CSAIYRANEKLFF.

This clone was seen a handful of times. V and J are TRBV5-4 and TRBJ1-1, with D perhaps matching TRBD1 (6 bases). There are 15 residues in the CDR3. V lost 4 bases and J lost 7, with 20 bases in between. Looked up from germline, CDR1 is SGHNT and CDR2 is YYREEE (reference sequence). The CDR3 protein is CASSLDGLRGGEAFF. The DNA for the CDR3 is TGTGCCAGCAGCCTGGACGGATTGAGAGGGGGTGAAGCTTTCTTT.

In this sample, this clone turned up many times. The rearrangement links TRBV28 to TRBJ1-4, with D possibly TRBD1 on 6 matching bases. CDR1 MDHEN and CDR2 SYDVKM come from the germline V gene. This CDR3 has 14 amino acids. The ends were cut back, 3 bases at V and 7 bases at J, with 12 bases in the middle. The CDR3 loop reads CASSLNRAGEKLFF. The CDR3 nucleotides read TGTGCCAGCAGTTTGAACAGGGCAGGTGAAAAACTGTTTTTT.

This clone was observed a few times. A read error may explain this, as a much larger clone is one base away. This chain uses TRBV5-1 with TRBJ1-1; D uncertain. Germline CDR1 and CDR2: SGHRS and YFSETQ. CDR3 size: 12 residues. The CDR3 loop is CASSLYTQSYYF. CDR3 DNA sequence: TGCGCCAGCAGCTTGTACACCCAGAGCTATTACTTT.

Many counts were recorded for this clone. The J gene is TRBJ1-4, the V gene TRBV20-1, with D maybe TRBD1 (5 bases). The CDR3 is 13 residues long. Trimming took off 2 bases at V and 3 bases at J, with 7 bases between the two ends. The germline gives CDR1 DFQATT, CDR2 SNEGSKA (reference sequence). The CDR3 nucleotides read TGCAGTGCTAGAAGGGGATCTAATGAAAAACTGTTTTTT. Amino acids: CSARRGSNEKLFF.

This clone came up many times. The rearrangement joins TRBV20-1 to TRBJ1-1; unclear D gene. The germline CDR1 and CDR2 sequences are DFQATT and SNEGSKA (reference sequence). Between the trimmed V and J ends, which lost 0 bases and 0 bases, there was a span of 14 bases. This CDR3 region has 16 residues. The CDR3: CSARDQMAYMNTEAFF. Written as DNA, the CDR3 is TGCAGTGCTAGAGATCAGATGGCCTACATGAACACTGAAGCTTTCTTT.